The 10 T cell receptor beta chains below come from one sample, sequenced in a study of blood T cell repertoires in COVID-19. Sequencing was performed with immunoSEQ multiplex PCR; in TCRdb, only in-frame clones are kept and a portion is missing. The sample comprises over 110,000 clones, over 70% of which are singletons, and roughly 4.3% rests with the top ten. The source material was PBMCs or T cells enriched from blood (not recorded which). The receptors here all came from a middle-aged man in a cohort exposed to, infected with or recovered from COVID-19 (not recorded which).

V is TRBV7-2 and J is TRBJ1-3; 7 bases align to TRBD1. The germline V gene encodes CDR1 SGHTA and CDR2 FQGNSA. J gave up 4 bases and V 4 bases, and 7 bases lay outside the gene matches. The CDR3 is 15 residues long. The CDR3 DNA reads TGTGCCAGCAGCTCATCAGGGGGGTCGGGAAACACCATATATTTT. It encodes CASSSSGGSGNTIYF.

This chain connects TRBV24-1 to TRBJ2-7; D call uncertain. There are 13 residues in the CDR3. Germline V lookup: CDR1 KGHDR, CDR2 SFDVKD. Trimming took off 2 bases at V and 6 bases at J, with 10 bases between the two ends. CDR3 DNA sequence: TGTGCCACCAGTGATTCCGACATGGGCGAGCAGTACTTC. It is translated as CATSDSDMGEQYF.

The sample holds a few counts of this clone. This chain uses TRBV5-1 with TRBJ2-3; TRBD2 matches at 10 bases. With V trimmed by 0 bases and J by 4 bases, 8 bases remained unmatched. The CDR3 covers 17 residues. CDR1 is SGHRS, CDR2 YFSETQ, per germline. In DNA form, the CDR3 reads TGCGCCAGCAGCTTGGAGGTAGCGGGAGGCGGGGCAGATACGCAGTATTTT. As protein: CASSLEVAGGGADTQYF.

V gene TRBV30 combines with J gene TRBJ2-1; tentatively, D is TRBD1 (5 bases). Germline V gene sequence: CDR1 GTSNPN, CDR2 SVGIG (reference sequence). The CDR3 runs to 13 residues. Trimming left V 4 bases short and J 2 bases short, with 9 bases between. The CDR3 nucleotides are TGTGCCTGGAACCAGGGAACCTACAATGAGCAGTTCTTC. Amino acids: CAWNQGTYNEQFF.

V usage is TRBV5-1 and J usage is TRBJ2-7; 11 positions agree with TRBD2. Looked up from germline, CDR1 is SGHRS and CDR2 is YFSETQ. The V and J ends lost 3 bases and 5 bases, in that order; junction bases with no gene match: 16. CDR3 length: 18 residues. CDR3 DNA sequence: TGCGCCAGCAGCTCTCCTAGCGGGGGGTTTGTGGTCGTCGACGAGCAGTACTTC. Translation: CASSSPSGGFVVVDEQYF.

This chain links TRBV6-6 with TRBJ1-4, with TRBD1 matching 9 bases. Germline V gene sequence: CDR1 MNHNY, CDR2 SVGAGI (reference sequence). This CDR3 is 15 amino acids long. V was pared by 5 bases and J by 7 bases, with 8 bases of the junction left unmatched. The CDR3 coding sequence is TGTGCCAGCAGTGTTTACAGGGGGCCGTCTGAAAAACTGTTTTTT. Its translation is CASSVYRGPSEKLFF.

This sequence joins TRBV5-4 and TRBJ2-3; TRBD2 aligns across 8 bases. The CDR3 spans 16 residues. Germline trimming cut 4 bases from V and 2 bases from J; bases unmatched to any gene: 9. Germline assignment: CDR1 SGHNT and CDR2 YYREEE (reference sequence). CDR3 DNA sequence: TGTGCCAGCAGCGCCCTTGACGGGGGGGCCACAGATACGCAGTATTTT. Residues: CASSALDGGATDTQYF.

V and J are TRBV7-2 and TRBJ2-5, with TRBD1 identical over 9 bases. The CDR3 runs 14 residues. Germline V lookup: CDR1 SGHTA, CDR2 FQGNSA. J was trimmed by 7 bases and V by 1 base; bases with no gene match: 4. Here the CDR3 reads CASSLGGQGGTQYF. The CDR3 bases are TGTGCCAGCAGCTTAGGGGGACAGGGAGGGACCCAGTACTTC. Together with reference TRBV7-2 and TRBJ2-5, the CDR3 gives the full variable domain: GAGVSQSPSNKVTEKGKDVELRCDPISGHTALYWYRQSLGQGLEFLIYFQGNSAPDKSGLPSDRFSAERTGGSVSTLTIQRTQQEDSAVYLCASSLGGQGGTQYFGPGTRLLVL.

The chain recombines TRBV11-2 with TRBJ1-2; 8 nucleotides match TRBD1. There are 15 residues in the CDR3. Germline V CDR1 and CDR2: SGHAT, FQNNGV. V was pared by 5 bases and J by 5 bases, with 10 bases of the junction left unmatched. Here the CDR3 reads CASSPLTGDYYGYTF. CDR3 coding DNA: TGTGCCAGCAGCCCCCTGACAGGGGACTATTATGGCTACACCTTC.

The chain links TRBV5-1 to TRBJ1-1, with D perhaps matching TRBD1 (6 bases). The V gene's germline CDR1 is SGHRS and CDR2 YFSETQ. The CDR3 extends over 15 amino acids. The V and J ends lost 9 bases and 4 bases respectively, with 22 bases between them. The CDR3 coding sequence is TGCGCCACCTCAGACTTAACAGGGCTTGCCACTGAAGCTTTCTTT. The encoded protein is CATSDLTGLATEAFF.